This entry features one TCR beta chain sequence. The data are from a study of blood T cell repertoires in COVID-19. CDR3 length: 12 residues. The ends were cut back, 10 bases at V and 10 bases at J, with 19 bases in the middle. Per the authors' pipeline: The authors estimated nucleated cell counts from reference gene primer amplification. This table comes from immunoSEQ multiplex PCR, and its TCRdb copy is limited to in-frame clones, with some not included. V and J calls and clone size come straight from that table; D and trimming were deduced from the DNA. Of over 60,000 clones in the sample, 70% to 90% were seen once.

The sequenced sample consisted of peripheral blood. The receptor comes from an older man with active or convalescent COVID-19. The chain carries TRBV23-1 and TRBJ1-1; a weak D match, TRBD1 (6 bases). TRBV23-1 is classed as an ORF, of uncertain function. CDR3 residues: CAIPKGQGRAFF. CDR3 DNA sequence: TGCGCCATTCCGAAGGGGCAGGGGCGAGCTTTCTTT.